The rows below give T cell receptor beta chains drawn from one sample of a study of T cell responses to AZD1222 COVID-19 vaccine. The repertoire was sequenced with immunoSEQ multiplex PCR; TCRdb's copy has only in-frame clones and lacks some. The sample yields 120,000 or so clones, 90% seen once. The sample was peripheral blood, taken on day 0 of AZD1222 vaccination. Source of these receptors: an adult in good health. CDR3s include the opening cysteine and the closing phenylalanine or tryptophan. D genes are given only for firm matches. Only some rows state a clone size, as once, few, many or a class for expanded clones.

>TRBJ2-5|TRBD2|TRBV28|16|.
CASSFVGLAGSQTQYF
TGTGCCAGCAGTTTCGTCGGACTAGCGGGAAGCCAGACCCAGTACTTC
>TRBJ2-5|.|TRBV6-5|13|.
CASSLSISGTQYF
TGTGCCAGCAGCCTTTCAATATCGGGGACCCAGTACTTC
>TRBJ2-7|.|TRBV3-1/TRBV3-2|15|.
CASSQDLVTSYEQYF
TGTGCCAGCAGCCAAGATTTAGTAACTTCCTACGAGCAGTACTTC
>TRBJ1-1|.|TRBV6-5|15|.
CASSSPGLDNTEAFF
TGTGCCAGCAGTTCCCCAGGGCTAGATAACACTGAAGCTTTCTTT
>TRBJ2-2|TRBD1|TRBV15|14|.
CATTPKGGSGELFF
TGTGCCACCACCCCCAAAGGGGGCTCCGGGGAGCTGTTTTTT
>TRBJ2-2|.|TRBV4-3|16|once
CASSQGLRTDTGELFF
TGCGCCAGCAGCCAGGGTCTACGGACGGACACCGGGGAGCTGTTTTTT
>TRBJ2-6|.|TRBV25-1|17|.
CASSKRQGLEGANVLTF
TGTGCCAGCAGTAAAAGACAGGGACTGGAAGGGGCCAACGTCCTGACTTTC
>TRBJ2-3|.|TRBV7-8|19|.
CASSLRPRGMLAATDTQYF
TGTGCCAGCAGCCTTAGGCCTAGGGGAATGTTAGCAGCCACAGATACGCAGTATTTT
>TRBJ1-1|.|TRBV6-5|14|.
CASSYSWVNTEAFF
TGTGCCAGCAGTTACTCGTGGGTGAACACTGAAGCTTTCTTT
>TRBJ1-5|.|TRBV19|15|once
CASTDRGGNGEPQHF
TGTGCCAGTACCGATCGGGGCGGTAATGGGGAGCCCCAGCATTTT
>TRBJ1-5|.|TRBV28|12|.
CASGRGFEPQHF
TGTGCCAGCGGGCGGGGCTTTGAGCCCCAGCATTTT
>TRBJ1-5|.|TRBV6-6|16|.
CASSYSRARDNQPQHF
TGTGCCAGCAGTTACTCGAGGGCCAGGGACAATCAGCCCCAGCATTTT
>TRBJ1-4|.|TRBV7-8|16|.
CASSPGDGPTNEKLFF
TGTGCCAGCAGCCCAGGGGACGGACCAACTAATGAAAAACTGTTTTTT
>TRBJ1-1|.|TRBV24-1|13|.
CATSDEPNTEAFF
TGTGCCACCAGTGACGAGCCGAACACTGAAGCTTTCTTT
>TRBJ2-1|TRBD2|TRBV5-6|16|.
CASSLDPGLVYNEQFF
TGTGCCAGCAGCTTGGACCCGGGACTAGTCTACAATGAGCAGTTCTTC
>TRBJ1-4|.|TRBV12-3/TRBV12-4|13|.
CASSKGLGEKLFF
TGTGCCAGCAGTAAGGGGTTGGGTGAAAAACTGTTTTTT
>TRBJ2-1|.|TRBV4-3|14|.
CASSQERLRGEQFF
TGCGCCAGCAGCCAAGAAAGGTTAAGGGGTGAGCAGTTCTTC
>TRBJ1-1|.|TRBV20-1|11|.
CSASVNTEAFF
TGCAGTGCTTCCGTGAACACTGAAGCTTTCTTT
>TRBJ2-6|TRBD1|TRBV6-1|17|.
CASSDGDRYSGANVLTF
TGTGCCAGCAGTGACGGGGACAGGTACTCTGGGGCCAACGTCCTGACTTTC
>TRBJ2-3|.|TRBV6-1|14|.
CASSDPKDRRKQYF
TGTGCCAGCAGTGACCCGAAAGACAGGCGAAAGCAGTATTTT
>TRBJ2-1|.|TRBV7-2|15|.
CASSLMDREENEQFF
TGTGCCAGCAGCCTGATGGACAGAGAGGAGAATGAGCAGTTCTTC
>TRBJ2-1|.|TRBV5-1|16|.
CASSLGHLASNNEQFF
TGCGCCAGCAGCTTGGGGCACCTCGCCAGCAACAATGAGCAGTTCTTC
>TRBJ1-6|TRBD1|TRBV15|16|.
CATSRRTGTGNSPLHF
TGTGCCACCAGCAGGAGAACCGGGACAGGGAATTCACCCCTCCACTTT
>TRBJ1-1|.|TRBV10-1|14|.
CASSGGHPRTEAFF
TGCGCCAGCAGTGGGGGACATCCCAGGACTGAAGCTTTCTTT
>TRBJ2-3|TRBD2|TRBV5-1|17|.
CASSLPSGGPSTDTQYF
TGCGCCAGCAGCTTGCCTAGCGGGGGTCCGAGCACAGATACGCAGTATTTT
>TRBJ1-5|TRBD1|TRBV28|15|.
CASSSPGQGGQPQHF
TGTGCCAGCAGTTCCCCCGGACAGGGAGGTCAGCCCCAGCATTTT
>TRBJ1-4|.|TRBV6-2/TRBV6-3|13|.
CASSGLTNEKLFF
TGTGCCAGCAGTGGGCTAACGAACGAAAAACTGTTTTTT
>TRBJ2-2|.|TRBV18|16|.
CASSPPGGRNTGELFF
TGTGCCAGCTCACCCCCTGGCGGGCGGAACACCGGGGAGCTGTTTTTT
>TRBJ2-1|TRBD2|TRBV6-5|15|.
CASRRSGRAGNEQFF
TGTGCCAGCAGGCGTAGCGGGAGGGCAGGGAATGAGCAGTTCTTC
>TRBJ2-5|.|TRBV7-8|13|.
CAIGETYQETQYF
TGTGCCATCGGGGAGACGTACCAAGAGACCCAGTACTTC
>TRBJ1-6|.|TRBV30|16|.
CAWSTADPPYNSPLHF
TGTGCCTGGAGTACAGCAGATCCCCCGTATAATTCACCCCTCCACTTT
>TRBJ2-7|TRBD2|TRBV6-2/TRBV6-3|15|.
CASSYTLAGSYEQYF
TGTGCCAGCAGTTACACCCTAGCGGGCTCCTACGAGCAGTACTTC
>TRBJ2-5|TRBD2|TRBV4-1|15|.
CASSQDGGRTETQYF
TGCGCCAGCAGCCAAGATGGCGGGAGAACGGAGACCCAGTACTTC
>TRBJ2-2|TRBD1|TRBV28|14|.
CASQGDFRAGELFF
TGTGCATCGCAGGGGGATTTTCGGGCCGGGGAGCTGTTTTTT
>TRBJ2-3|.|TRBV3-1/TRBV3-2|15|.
CASSQDRGSADTQYF
TGTGCCAGCAGCCAAGATCGTGGGAGTGCAGATACGCAGTATTTT
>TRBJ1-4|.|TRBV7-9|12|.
CASSSSEGKLFF
TGTGCCAGCAGCTCGAGTGAGGGGAAACTGTTTTTT